A single T cell receptor beta chain is shown here with its context. What it binds is unknown. Vbeta (60) and Jbeta (13) primers were used in the PCR. Using immunoSEQ multiplex PCR, the repertoire was profiled, and TCRdb retains in-frame clones only, with some absent. The sample shows about 62,000 clones, about 87% of them seen only once. This sample is part of a study of cytomegalovirus exposure and HLA in healthy donors. Study-level findings and limits: In vitro assays verified that three CMV-associated chains recognized CMV antigens specifically. The classifier reportedly diagnosed cytomegalovirus status with high sensitivity and specificity. Earlier results showed most TCR beta V segments being productive about 90% or about 30% of the time. A list of about 160 TCR beta chains associated with cytomegalovirus was given.

Sample: PBMCs. This TCR derives from a man aged 18 to 30 in good health and CMV-seronegative.

Here the CDR3 reads CASSLRGGELFF. In nucleotides, the CDR3 is TGTGCCAGCAGTTTAAGAGGCGGGGAGCTGTTTTTT. The rearrangement links TRBV27 to TRBJ2-2, with unresolved D. V gave up 2 bases and J gave up 7 bases, with 5 bases separating them. Germline CDR1 MNHEY, CDR2 SMNVEV (reference sequence). The CDR3 sequence is 12 residues long.